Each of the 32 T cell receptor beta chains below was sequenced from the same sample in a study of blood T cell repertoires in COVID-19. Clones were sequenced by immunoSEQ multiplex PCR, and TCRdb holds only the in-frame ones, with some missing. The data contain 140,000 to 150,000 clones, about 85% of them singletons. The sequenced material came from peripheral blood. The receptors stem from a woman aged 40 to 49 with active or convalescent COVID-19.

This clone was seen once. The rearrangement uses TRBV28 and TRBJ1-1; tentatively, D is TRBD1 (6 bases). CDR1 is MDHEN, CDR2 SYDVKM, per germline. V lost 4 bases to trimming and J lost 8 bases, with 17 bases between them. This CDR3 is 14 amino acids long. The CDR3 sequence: CASSSINRVGEAFF. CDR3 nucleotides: TGTGCCAGCAGTTCGATTAACAGGGTGGGGGAAGCTTTCTTT.

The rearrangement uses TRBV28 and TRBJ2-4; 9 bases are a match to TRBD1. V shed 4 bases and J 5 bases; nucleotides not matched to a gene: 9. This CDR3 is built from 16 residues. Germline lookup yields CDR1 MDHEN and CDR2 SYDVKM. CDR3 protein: CASSSQGAFRENIQYF. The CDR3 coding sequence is TGTGCCAGCAGTTCACAGGGGGCTTTCAGGGAAAACATTCAGTACTTC.

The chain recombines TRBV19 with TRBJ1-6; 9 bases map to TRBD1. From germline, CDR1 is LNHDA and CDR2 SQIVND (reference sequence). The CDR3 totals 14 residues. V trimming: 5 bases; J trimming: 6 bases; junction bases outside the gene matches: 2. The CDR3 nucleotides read TGTGCCAGTAGTCGGGACAGGGTTAATTCACCCCTCCACTTT. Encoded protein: CASSRDRVNSPLHF. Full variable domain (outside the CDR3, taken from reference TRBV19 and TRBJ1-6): DGGITQSPKYLFRKEGQNVTLSCEQNLNHDAMYWYRQDPGQGLRLIYYSQIVNDFQKGDIAEGYSVSREKKESFPLTVTSAQKNPTAFYLCASSRDRVNSPLHFGNGTRLTVT.

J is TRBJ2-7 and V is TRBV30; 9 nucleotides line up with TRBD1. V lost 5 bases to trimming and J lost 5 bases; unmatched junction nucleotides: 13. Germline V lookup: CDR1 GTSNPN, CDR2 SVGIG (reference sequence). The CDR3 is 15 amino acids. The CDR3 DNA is TGTGCCTGGTACACCGGACCGGGACAGGGTGACGAGCAGTACTTC. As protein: CAWYTGPGQGDEQYF.

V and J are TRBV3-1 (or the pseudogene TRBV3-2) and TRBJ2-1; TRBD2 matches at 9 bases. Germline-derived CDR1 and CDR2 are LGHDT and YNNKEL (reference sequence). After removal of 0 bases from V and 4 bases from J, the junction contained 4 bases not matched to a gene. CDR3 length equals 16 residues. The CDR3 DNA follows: TGTGCCAGCAGCCAAGATTCGACTAGCGGATACAATGAGCAGTTCTTC. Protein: CASSQDSTSGYNEQFF.

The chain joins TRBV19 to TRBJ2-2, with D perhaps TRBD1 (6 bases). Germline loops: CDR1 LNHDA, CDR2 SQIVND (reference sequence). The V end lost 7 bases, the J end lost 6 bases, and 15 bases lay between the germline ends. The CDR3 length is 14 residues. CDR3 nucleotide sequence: TGTGCCAGTACCGACAGGACCCGGTCCGGGGAGCTGTTTTTT. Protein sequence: CASTDRTRSGELFF.

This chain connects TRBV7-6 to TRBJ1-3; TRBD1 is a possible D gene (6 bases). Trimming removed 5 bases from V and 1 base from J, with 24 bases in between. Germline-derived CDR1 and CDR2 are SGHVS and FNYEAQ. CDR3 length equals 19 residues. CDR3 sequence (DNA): TGTGCCAGCAGCGCGTACAGGGACGGTTGGGCAGGGTCTGGAAACACCATATATTTT. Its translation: CASSAYRDGWAGSGNTIYF.

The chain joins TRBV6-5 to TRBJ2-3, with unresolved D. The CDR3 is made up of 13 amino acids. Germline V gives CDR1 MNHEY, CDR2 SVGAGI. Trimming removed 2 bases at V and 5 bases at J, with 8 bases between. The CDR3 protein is CASSYTSGDTQYF. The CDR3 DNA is TGTGCCAGCAGTTACACTTCGGGAGATACGCAGTATTTT.

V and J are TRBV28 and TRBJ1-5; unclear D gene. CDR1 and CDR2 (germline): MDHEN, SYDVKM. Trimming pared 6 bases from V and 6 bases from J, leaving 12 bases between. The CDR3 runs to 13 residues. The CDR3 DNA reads TGTGCCAGCAGCCGATCAACCGGTCAGCCCCAGCATTTT. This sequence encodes CASSRSTGQPQHF.

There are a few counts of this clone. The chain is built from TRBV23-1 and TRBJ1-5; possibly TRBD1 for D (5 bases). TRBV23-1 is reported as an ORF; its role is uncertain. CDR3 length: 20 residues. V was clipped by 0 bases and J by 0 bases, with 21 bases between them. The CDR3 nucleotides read TGCGCCAGCAGTCAATCCTCCGGGGGGGACGAACTTTATAGCAATCAGCCCCAGCATTTT. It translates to CASSQSSGGDELYSNQPQHF.

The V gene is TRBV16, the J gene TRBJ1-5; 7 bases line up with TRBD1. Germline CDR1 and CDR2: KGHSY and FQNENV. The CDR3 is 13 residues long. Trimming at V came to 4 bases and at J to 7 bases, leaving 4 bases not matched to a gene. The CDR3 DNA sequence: TGTGCCAGCAGCCCCGACAGGGCCCAGCCCCAGCATTTT. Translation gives CASSPDRAQPQHF.

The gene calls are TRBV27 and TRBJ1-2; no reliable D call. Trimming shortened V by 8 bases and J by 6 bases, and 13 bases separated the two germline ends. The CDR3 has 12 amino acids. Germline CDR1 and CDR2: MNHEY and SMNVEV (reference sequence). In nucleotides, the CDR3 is TGTGCCAGCGGTTCGCGAGGCCATGGCTACACCTTC. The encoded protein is CASGSRGHGYTF.

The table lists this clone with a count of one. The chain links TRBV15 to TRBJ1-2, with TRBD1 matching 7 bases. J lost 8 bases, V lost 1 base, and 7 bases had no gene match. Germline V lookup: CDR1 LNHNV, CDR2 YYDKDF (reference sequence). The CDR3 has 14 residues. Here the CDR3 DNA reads TGTGCCACCAGCAGAGGACAGGGCCGCACAGGCTACACCTTC. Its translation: CATSRGQGRTGYTF. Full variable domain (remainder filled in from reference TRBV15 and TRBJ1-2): DAMVIQNPRYQVTQFGKPVTLSCSQTLNHNVMYWYQQKSSQAPKLLFHYYDKDFNNEADTPDNFQSRRPNTSFCFLDIRSPGLGDTAMYLCATSRGQGRTGYTFGSGTRLTVV.

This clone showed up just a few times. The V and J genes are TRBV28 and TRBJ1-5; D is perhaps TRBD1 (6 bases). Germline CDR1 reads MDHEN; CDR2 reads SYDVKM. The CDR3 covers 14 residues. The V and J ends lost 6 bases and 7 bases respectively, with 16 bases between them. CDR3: CASSPGGLRQPQHF. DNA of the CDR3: TGTGCCAGCAGCCCCGGGGGGCTGAGACAGCCCCAGCATTTT.

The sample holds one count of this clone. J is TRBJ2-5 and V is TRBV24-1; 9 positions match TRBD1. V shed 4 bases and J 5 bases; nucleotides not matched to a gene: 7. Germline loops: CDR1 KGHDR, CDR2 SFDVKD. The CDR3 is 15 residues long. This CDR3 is CATSDPTGGVETQYF. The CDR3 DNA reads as TGTGCCACCAGTGACCCGACAGGGGGTGTTGAGACCCAGTACTTC.

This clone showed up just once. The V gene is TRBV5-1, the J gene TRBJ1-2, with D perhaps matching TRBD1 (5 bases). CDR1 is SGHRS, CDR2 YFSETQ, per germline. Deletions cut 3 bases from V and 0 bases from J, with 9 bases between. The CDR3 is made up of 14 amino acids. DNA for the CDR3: TGCGCCAGCAGCTCCGTGGGGCCTAACTATGGCTACACCTTC. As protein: CASSSVGPNYGYTF. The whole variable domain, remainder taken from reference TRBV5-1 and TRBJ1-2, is KAGVTQTPRYLIKTRGQQVTLSCSPISGHRSVSWYQQTPGQGLQFLFEYFSETQRNKGNFPGRFSGRQFSNSRSEMNVSTLELGDSALYLCASSSVGPNYGYTFGSGTRLTVV.

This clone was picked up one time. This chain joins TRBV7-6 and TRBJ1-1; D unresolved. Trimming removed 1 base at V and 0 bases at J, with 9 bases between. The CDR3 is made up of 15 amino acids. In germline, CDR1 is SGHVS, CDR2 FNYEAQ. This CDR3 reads CASSLGRGMNTEAFF. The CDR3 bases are TGTGCCAGCAGCTTAGGTCGGGGAATGAACACTGAAGCTTTCTTT.

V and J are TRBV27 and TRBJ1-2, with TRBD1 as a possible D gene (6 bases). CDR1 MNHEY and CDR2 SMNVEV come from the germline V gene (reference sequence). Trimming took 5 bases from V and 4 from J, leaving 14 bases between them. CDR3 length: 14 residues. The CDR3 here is CASSPRGNLYGYTF. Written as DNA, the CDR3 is TGTGCCAGCAGTCCCAGGGGCAACCTCTATGGCTACACCTTC.

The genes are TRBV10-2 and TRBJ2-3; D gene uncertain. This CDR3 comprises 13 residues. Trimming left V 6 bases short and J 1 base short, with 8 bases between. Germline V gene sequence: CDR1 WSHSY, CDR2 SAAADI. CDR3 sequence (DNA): TGCGCCAGCAGCCTCAGTCGCACAGATACGCAGTATTTT. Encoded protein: CASSLSRTDTQYF.

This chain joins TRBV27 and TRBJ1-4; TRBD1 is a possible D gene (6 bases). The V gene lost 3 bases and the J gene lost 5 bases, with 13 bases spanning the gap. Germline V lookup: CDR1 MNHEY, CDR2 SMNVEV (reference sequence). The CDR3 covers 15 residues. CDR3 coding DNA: TGTGCCAGCAGTTTTTTAGGCGGACAGAATGAAAAACTGTTTTTT. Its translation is CASSFLGGQNEKLFF.

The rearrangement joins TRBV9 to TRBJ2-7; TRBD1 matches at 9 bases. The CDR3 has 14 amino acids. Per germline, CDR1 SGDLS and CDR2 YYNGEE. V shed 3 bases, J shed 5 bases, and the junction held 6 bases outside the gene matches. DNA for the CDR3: TGTGCCAGCAGCGCCGGGACAGGGCCCCACGAGCAGTACTTC. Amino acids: CASSAGTGPHEQYF. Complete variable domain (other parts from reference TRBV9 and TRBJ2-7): DSGVTQTPKHLITATGQRVTLRCSPRSGDLSVYWYQQSLDQGLQFLIQYYNGEERAKGNILERFSAQQFPDLHSELNLSSLELGDSALYFCASSAGTGPHEQYFGPGTRLTVT.

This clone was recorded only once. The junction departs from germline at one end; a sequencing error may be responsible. The CDR3 spells CASSLGGTSGTAF. The CDR3 nucleotides are TGTGCCAGCAGTTTAGGGGGGACTAGCGGGACCGCCTTC. The chain combines TRBV28 with TRBJ2-7; 13 bases are shared with TRBD2. CDR1 and CDR2 (germline): MDHEN, SYDVKM. CDR3 size: 13 residues. Full variable domain (rest looked up from reference TRBV28 and TRBJ2-7): DVKVTQSSRYLVKRTGEKVFLECVQDMDHENMFWYRQDPGLGLRLIYFSYDVKMKEKGDIPEGYSVSREKKERFSLILESASTNQTSMYLCASSLGGTSGTAFGPGTRLTVT.

The CDR3 protein is CASSYSTGGAGRYTF. CDR3 DNA: TGTGCCAGCAGTTACTCGACAGGGGGCGCGGGTCGCTACACCTTC. The chain couples TRBV6-5 to TRBJ1-2, with TRBD1 matching 10 bases. This CDR3 contains 15 residues. V was pared by 0 bases and J by 9 bases, with 7 bases of the junction left unmatched. CDR1 is MNHEY, CDR2 SVGAGI, per germline.

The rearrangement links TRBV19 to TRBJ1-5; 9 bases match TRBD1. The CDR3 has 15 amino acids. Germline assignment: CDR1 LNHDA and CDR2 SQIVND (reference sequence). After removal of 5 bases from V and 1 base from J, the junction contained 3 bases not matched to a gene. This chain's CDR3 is CASSEGQGSNQPQHF. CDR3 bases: TGTGCCAGTAGTGAGGGACAGGGAAGCAATCAGCCCCAGCATTTT.

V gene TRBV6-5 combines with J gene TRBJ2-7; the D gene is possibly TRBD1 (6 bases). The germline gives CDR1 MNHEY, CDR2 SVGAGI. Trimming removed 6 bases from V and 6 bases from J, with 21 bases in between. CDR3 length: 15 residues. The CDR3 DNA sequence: TGTGCCAGCAGCCGTTCCGCGACAGGAACCGGCGAGCAGTACTTC. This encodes CASSRSATGTGEQYF.

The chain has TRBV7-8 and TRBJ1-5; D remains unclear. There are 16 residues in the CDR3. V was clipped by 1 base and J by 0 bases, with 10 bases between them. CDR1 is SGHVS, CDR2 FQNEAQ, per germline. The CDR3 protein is CASSLVVGDSNQPQHF. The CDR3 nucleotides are TGTGCCAGCAGCTTAGTGGTCGGGGATAGCAATCAGCCCCAGCATTTT.

The CDR3 spells CASSLRLGVSSYEQYF. CDR3 DNA sequence: TGTGCCAGCAGTTTAAGGCTCGGAGTTAGCTCCTACGAGCAGTACTTC. The rearrangement joins TRBV27 to TRBJ2-7, with unresolved D. This CDR3 is built from 16 residues. Trimming cost V 2 bases and J 0 bases, with 14 bases left between them. The germline CDR1 and CDR2 sequences are MNHEY and SMNVEV (reference sequence).

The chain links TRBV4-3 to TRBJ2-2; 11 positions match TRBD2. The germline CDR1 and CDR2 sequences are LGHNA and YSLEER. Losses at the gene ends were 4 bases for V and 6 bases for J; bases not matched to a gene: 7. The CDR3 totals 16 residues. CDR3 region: CASSPGLAGLAGELFF. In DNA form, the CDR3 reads TGCGCCAGCAGCCCCGGACTAGCGGGCTTAGCCGGGGAGCTGTTTTTT.

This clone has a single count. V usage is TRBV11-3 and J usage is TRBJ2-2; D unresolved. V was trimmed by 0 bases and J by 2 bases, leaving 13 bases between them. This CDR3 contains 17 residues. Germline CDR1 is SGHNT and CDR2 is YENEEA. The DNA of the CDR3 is TGTGCCAGCAGCTTAGACCCCTCTTCCCTTAACACCGGGGAGCTGTTTTTT. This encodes CASSLDPSSLNTGELFF.

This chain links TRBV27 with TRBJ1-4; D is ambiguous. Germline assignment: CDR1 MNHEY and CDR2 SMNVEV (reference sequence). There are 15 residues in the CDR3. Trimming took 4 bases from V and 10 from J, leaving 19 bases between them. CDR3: CASSSYGASERKLFF. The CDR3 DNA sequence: TGTGCCAGCAGTTCTTATGGAGCTTCCGAGAGAAAACTGTTTTTT.

In DNA form, the CDR3 reads TGTGCCTGGAGTAATGAGAGGAACACTGAAGCTTTCTTT. Encoded protein: CAWSNERNTEAFF. The rearrangement joins TRBV30 to TRBJ1-1; no clear D. This CDR3 comprises 13 residues. The germline V gene encodes CDR1 GTSNPN and CDR2 SVGIG (reference sequence). Trimming took off 2 bases at V and 1 base at J, with 8 bases between the two ends.

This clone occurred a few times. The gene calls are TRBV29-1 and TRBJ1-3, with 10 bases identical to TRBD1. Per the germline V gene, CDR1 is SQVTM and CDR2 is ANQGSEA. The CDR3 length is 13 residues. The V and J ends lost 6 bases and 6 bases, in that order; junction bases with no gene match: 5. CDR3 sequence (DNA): TGCAGCGTGCGGACAGGGGGGGAAAACACCATATATTTT. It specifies CSVRTGGENTIYF.